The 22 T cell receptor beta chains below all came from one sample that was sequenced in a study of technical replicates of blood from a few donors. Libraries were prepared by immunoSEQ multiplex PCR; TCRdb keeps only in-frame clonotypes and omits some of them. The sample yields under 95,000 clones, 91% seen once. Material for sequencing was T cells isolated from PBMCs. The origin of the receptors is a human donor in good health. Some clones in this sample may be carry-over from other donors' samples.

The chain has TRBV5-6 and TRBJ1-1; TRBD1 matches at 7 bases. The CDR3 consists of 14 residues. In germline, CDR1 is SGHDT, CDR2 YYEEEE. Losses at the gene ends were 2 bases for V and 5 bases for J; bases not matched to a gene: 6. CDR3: CASSFPDRATEAFF. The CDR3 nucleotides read TGTGCCAGCAGCTTTCCCGACAGGGCTACTGAAGCTTTCTTT.

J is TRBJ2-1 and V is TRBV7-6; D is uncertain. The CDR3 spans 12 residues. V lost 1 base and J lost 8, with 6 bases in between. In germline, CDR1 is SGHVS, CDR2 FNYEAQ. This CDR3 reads CASSLGSHEQFF. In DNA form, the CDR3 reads TGTGCCAGCAGCTTAGGTTCTCATGAGCAGTTCTTC.

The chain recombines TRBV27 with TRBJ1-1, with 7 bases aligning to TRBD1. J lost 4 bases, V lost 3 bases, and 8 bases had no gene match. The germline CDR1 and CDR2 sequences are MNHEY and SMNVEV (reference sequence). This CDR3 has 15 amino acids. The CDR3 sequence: CASSLGARGTTEAFF. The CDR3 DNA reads TGTGCCAGCAGTTTGGGGGCCAGGGGGACCACTGAAGCTTTCTTT.

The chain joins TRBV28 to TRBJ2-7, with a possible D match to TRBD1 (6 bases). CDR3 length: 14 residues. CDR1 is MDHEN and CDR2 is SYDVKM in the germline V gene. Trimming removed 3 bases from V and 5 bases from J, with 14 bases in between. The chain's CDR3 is CASSLAGAVDEQYF. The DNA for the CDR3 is TGTGCCAGCAGTTTGGCAGGGGCCGTGGACGAGCAGTACTTC.

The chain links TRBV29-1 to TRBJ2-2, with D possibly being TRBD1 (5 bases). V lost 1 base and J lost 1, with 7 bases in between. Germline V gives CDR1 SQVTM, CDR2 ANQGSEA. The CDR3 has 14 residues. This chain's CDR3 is CSVEVQGNTGELFF. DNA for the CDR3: TGCAGCGTTGAAGTGCAGGGGAACACCGGGGAGCTGTTTTTT.

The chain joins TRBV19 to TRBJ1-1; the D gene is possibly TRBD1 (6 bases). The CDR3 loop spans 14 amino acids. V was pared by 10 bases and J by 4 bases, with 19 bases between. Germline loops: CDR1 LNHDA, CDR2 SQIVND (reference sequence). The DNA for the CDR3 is TGTGCCACCCTCGCCGGGGTAGGGGGCACTGAAGCTTTCTTT. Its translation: CATLAGVGGTEAFF.

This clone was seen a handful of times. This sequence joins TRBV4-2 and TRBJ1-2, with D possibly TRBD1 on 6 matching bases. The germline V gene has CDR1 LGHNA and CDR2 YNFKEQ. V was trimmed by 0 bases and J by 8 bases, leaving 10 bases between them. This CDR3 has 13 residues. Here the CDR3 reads CASSQDRGIGYTF. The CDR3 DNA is TGTGCCAGCAGCCAAGACAGGGGAATCGGCTACACCTTC.

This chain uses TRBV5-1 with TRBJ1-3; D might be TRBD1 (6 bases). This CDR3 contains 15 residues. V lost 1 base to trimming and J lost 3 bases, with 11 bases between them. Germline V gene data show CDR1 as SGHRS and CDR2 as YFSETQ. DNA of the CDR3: TGCGCCAGCAGCTTGATGGGGGCAGATGGAAACACCATATATTTT. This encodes CASSLMGADGNTIYF.

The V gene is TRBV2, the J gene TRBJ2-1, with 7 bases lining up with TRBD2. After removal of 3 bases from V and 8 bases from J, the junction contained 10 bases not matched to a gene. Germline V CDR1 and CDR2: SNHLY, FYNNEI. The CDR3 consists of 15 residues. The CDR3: CASSEGGLTSDEQFF. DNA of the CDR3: TGTGCCAGCAGTGAGGGAGGGCTCACTAGCGATGAGCAGTTCTTC.

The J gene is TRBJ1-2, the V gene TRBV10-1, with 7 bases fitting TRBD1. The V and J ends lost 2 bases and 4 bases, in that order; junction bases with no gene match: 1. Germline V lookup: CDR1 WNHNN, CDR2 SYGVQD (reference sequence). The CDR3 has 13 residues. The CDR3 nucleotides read TGCGCCAGCAGTGAGGACAGGGCCTATGGCTACACCTTC. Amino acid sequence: CASSEDRAYGYTF.

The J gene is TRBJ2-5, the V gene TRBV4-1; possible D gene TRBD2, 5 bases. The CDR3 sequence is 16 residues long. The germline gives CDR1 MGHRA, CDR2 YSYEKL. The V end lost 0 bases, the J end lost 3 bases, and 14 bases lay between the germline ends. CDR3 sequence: CASSQEGNWGEETQYF. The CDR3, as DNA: TGCGCCAGCAGCCAAGAGGGCAATTGGGGAGAAGAGACCCAGTACTTC.

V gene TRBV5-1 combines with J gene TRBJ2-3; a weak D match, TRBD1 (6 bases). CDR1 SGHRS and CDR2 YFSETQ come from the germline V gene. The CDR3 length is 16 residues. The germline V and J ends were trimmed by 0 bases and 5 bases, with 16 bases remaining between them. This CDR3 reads CASSLARDTRKDTQYF. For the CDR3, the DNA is TGCGCCAGCAGCTTGGCCAGGGACACCAGGAAAGATACGCAGTATTTT.

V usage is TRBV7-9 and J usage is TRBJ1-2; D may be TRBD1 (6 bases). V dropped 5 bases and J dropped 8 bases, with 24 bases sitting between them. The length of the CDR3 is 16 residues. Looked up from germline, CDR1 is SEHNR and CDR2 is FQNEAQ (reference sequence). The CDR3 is CASSLQTGQTPKGYTF. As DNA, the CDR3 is TGTGCCAGCAGCCTCCAAACAGGACAGACCCCCAAAGGCTACACCTTC.

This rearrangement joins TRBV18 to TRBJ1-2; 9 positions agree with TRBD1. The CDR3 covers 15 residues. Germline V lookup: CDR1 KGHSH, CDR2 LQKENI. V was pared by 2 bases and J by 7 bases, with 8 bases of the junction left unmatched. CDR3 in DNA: TGTGCCAGCTCACCAACAGGGACAGGGAATGCTGGCTACACCTTC. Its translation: CASSPTGTGNAGYTF.

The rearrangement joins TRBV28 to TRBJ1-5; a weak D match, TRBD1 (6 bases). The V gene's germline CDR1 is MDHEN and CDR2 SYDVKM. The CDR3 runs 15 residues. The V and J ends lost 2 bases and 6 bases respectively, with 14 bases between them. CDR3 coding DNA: TGTGCCAGCAGTTTAAGGGGGAACTTCGTTCAGCCCCAGCATTTT. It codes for CASSLRGNFVQPQHF.

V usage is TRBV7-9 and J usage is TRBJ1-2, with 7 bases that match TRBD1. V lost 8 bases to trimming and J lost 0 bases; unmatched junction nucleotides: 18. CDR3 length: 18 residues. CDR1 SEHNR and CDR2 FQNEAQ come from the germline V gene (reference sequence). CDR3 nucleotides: TGTGCCAGCGGTCGGGACAGTCCCTTCCCCTTGGCTAACTATGGCTACACCTTC. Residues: CASGRDSPFPLANYGYTF.

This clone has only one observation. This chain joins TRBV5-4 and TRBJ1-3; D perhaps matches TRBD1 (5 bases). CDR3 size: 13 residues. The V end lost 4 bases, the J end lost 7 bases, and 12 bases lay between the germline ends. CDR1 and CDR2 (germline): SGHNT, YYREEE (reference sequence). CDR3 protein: CASSGGLGNTIYF. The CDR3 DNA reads TGTGCCAGCAGCGGGGGACTCGGGAACACCATATATTTT.

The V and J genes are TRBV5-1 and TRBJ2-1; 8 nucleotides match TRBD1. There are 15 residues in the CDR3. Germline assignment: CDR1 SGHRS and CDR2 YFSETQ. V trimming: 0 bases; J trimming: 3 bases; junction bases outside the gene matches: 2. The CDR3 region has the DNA TGCGCCAGCAGCTTGGCAGGGGGCGACTACAATGAGCAGTTCTTC. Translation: CASSLAGGDYNEQFF.

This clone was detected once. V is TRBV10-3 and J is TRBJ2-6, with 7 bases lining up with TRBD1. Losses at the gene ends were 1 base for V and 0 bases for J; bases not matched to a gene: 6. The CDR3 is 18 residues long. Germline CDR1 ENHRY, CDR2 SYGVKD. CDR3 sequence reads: CAISELTGPLSGANVLTF. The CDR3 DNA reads TGTGCCATCAGTGAGTTGACAGGGCCTCTCTCTGGGGCCAACGTCCTGACTTTC.

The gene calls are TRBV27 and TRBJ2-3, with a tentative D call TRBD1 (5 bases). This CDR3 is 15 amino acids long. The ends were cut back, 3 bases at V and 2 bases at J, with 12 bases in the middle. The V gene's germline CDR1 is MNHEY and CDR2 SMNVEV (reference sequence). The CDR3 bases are TGTGCCAGCAGTTTGGGGCAGACATCCACAGATACGCAGTATTTT. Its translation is CASSLGQTSTDTQYF.

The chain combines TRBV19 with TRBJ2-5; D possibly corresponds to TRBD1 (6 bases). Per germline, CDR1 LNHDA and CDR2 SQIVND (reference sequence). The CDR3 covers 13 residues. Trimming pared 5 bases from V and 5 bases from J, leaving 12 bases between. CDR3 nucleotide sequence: TGTGCCAGTAGTGCCTGGGGGCTTGAGACCCAGTACTTC. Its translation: CASSAWGLETQYF.

As DNA, the CDR3 is TGTGCCAGCAGTGGTAGTGGACAGGGCCGTGGCTACACCTTC. It specifies CASSGSGQGRGYTF. The V gene is TRBV9, the J gene TRBJ1-2, with 8 bases lining up with TRBD1. The CDR3 is 14 amino acids. The ends lost 5 bases at V and 7 bases at J; junction bases unmatched: 10. Germline V gene lookup returns CDR1 SGDLS and CDR2 YYNGEE.